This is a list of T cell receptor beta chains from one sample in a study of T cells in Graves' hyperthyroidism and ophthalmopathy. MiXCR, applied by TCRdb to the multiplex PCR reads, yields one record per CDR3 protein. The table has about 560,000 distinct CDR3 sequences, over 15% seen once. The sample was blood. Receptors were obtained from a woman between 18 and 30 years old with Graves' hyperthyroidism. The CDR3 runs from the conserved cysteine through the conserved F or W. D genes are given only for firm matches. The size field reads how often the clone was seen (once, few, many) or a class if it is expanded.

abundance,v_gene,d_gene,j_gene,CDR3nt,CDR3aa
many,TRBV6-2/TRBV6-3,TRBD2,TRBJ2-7,TGTGCCAGCACCGTTGTGGCTAGCGGGAGCTACGAGCAGTACTTC,CASTVVASGSYEQYF
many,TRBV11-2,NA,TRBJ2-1,TGTGCCAGCAGCTCCGATTCGTATGAGCAGTTCTTC,CASSSDSYEQFF
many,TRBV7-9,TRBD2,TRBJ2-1,TGTGCCAGCAGCCAAACGAGGACTAGCGGGAGAAGCAATGAGCAGTTCTTC,CASSQTRTSGRSNEQFF
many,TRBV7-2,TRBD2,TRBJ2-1,TGTGCCAGCAGCTTAAGGCCACGCGGGAGCTCCTACAATGAGCAGTTCTTC,CASSLRPRGSSYNEQFF
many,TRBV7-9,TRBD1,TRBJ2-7,TGTGCCAGCAGCCCCCGGACAGGGACACCTTACGAGCAGTACTTC,CASSPRTGTPYEQYF
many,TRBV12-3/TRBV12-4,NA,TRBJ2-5,TGTGCCAGCAGTACCCGGGACGGACGCTCCGAAGAGACCCAGTACTTC,CASSTRDGRSEETQYF
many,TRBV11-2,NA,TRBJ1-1,TGTGCCAGCAGCTTTTCAACCATGAACACTGAAGCTTTCTTT,CASSFSTMNTEAFF
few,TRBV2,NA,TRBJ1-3,TGTGCCAGTGAGCCAGCCTCTGGAAACACCATATATTTT,CASEPASGNTIYF
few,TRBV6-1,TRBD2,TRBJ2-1,TGTGCCAGCAGCTTAAGAGGGGCGCGGGAGTGGCCCGGTGAGCAGTTCTTC,CASSLRGAREWPGEQFF
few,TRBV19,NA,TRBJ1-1,TGTGCCAGTATCCGGACACCCTCCAACACTGAAGCTTTCTTT,CASIRTPSNTEAFF
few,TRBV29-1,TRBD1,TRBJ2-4,TGCAGCGTCTCACAGGGGGCGCGAATCAGCATTCAGTACTTC,CSVSQGARISIQYF
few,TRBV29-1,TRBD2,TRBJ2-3,TGCAGCGTTGGCTTAGCGGGAGTGTCCGATACGCAGTATTTT,CSVGLAGVSDTQYF
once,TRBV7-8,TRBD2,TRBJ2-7,TGTGCCAGCAGCTTAGCGCTGGGGACTAGCGGCCTTAACTACGAGCAGTACTTC,CASSLALGTSGLNYEQYF